This TCR beta chain was sequenced for a study of identical twins. Whole-study results and caveats: With abundant cord blood beta clonotypes, insertions were fewer; memory repertoires showed no such pattern.

Carrying unique molecular identifiers, the cDNA also gained a universal primer site through template switching. MiXCR was run by TCRdb on the 5' RACE reads, yielding one entry per CDR3 protein. Here the sample spans 200,000 to 250,000 distinct CDR3 sequences, 5.5% to 7% being singletons. The CDR3 has 13 amino acids. Germline lookup yields CDR1 PRHDT and CDR2 FYEKMQ (reference sequence). V shed 5 bases and J shed 1 base, with 9 bases lying between them. At least ten counts were recorded for this clonotype. Antigen: not known. The same data also went into a second study, on yellow fever vaccine responses in identical twins. That report notes: Twins' vaccine T cell response reportedly gave the appearance of partial convergence and partial personalization.

This sequence was found in a woman aged 18-30 years in good health. The V call is TRBV13, the J call TRBJ2-7; D perhaps matches TRBD2 (5 bases). The source material was memory (CD45RO+) T cells sorted from blood. The CDR3 DNA is TGTGCCAGCAGCCTAAAGCGGTCCTACGAGCAGTACTTC. It yields the protein CASSLKRSYEQYF.